This TCR beta chain was identified during a study of OX40 agonist ivuxolimab in advanced cancers. Turning to the study itself: Ivuxolimab, an agonistic anti-OX40 (CD134) antibody, was given to patients. General study findings and limits: Among T cells, CD8+ cells averaged more expanded clones than CD4+ cells.

Comments on this clone: Its specificity is not known.

TCRdb keeps only in-frame clones here, not all; method: immunoSEQ multiplex PCR. The sample has 90,000 to 100,000 clones, approximately 90% seen once; the top ten hold 0.7% to 0.95%. The V end was cut by 5 bases, the J end by 2 bases, with 9 bases between. Looked up from germline, CDR1 is MNHEY and CDR2 is SMNVEV (reference sequence). This CDR3 has 13 amino acids. This specimen was CD4+ or CD8+ T cells sorted from blood, taken in a trial of the OX40 agonist ivuxolimab. The sequence came from an adult with an advanced solid tumor such as melanoma, head and neck, liver or kidney cancer. The gene calls are TRBV27 and TRBJ2-5; D is undetermined. The chain's CDR3 is CASSRMEQETQYF. The CDR3 DNA reads TGTGCCAGCAGTCGTATGGAGCAAGAGACCCAGTACTTC.